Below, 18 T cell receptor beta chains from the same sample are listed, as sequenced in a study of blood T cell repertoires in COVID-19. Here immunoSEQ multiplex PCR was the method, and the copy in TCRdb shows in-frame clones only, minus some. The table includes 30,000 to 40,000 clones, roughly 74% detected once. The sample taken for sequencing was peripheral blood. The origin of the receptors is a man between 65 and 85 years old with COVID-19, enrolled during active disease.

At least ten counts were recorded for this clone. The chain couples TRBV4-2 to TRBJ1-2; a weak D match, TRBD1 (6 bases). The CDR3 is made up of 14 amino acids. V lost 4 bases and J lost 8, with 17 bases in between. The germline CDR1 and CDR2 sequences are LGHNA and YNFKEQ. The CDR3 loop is CASSRPGTTGGYTF. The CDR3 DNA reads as TGTGCCAGCAGCCGACCCGGGACAACGGGGGGCTACACCTTC.

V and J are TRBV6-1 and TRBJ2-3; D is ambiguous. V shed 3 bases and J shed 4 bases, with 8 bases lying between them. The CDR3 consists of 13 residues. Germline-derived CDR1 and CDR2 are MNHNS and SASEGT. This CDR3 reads CASSERQSDTQYF. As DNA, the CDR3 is TGTGCCAGCAGTGAGAGGCAGTCAGATACGCAGTATTTT.

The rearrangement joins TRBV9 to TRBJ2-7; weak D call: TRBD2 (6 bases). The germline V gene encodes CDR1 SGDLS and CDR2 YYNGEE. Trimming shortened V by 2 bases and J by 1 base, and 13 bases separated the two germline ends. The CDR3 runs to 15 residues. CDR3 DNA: TGTGCCAGCAGCGTCGCCGGGACTTCTTCCTACGAGCAGTACTTC. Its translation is CASSVAGTSSYEQYF.

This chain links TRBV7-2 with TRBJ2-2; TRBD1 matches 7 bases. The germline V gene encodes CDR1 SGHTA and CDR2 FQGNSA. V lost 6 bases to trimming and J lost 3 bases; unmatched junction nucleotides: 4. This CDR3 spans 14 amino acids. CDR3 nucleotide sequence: TGTGCCAGCAGGTTCCAGGGGGACACCGGGGAGCTGTTTTTT. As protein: CASRFQGDTGELFF.

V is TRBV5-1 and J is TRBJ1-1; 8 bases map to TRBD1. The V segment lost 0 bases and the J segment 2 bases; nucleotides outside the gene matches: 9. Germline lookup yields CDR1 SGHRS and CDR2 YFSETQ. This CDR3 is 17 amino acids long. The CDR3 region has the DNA TGCGCCAGCAGCTTGGCGCGGCGGGACAGGAGAAACACTGAAGCTTTCTTT. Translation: CASSLARRDRRNTEAFF. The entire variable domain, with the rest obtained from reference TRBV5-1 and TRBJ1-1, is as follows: KAGVTQTPRYLIKTRGQQVTLSCSPISGHRSVSWYQQTPGQGLQFLFEYFSETQRNKGNFPGRFSGRQFSNSRSEMNVSTLELGDSALYLCASSLARRDRRNTEAFFGQGTRLTVV.

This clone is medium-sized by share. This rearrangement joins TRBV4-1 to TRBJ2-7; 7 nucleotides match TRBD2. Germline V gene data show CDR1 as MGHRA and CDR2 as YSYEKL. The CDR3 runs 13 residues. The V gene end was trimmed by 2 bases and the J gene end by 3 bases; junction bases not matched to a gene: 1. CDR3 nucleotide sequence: TGCGCCAGCAGCCAACTAGCGGTCTACGAGCAGTACTTC. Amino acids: CASSQLAVYEQYF.

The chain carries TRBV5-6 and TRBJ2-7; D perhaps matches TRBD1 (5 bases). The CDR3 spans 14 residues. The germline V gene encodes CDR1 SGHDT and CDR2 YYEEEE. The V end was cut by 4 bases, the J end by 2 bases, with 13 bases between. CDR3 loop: CASSPQGNTYEQYF. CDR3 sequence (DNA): TGTGCCAGCAGCCCCCAGGGCAATACCTACGAGCAGTACTTC.

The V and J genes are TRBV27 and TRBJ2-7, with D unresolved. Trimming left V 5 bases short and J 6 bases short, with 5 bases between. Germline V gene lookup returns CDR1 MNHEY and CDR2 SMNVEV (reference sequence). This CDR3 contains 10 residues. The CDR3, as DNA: TGTGCCAGCAGTCCCCTCGAGCAGTACTTC. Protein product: CASSPLEQYF.

CDR3: CATGMGRQLEKLFF. The CDR3 DNA reads as TGTGCCACCGGAATGGGCCGACAGTTAGAAAAACTGTTTTTT. J is TRBJ1-4 and V is TRBV13; weak D call: TRBD1 (5 bases). Trimming cost V 10 bases and J 8 bases, with 20 bases left between them. Germline CDR1 and CDR2: PRHDT and FYEKMQ (reference sequence). The CDR3 loop spans 14 amino acids.

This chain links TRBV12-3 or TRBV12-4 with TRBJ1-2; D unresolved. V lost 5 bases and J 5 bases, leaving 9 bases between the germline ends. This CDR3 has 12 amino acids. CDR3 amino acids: CASSRQEYGYTF. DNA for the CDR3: TGTGCCAGCAGTCGCCAGGAATATGGCTACACCTTC.

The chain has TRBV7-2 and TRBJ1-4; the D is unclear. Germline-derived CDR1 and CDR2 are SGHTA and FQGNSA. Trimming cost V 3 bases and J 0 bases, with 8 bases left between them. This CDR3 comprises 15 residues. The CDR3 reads CASSFWLATNEKLFF. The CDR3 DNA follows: TGTGCCAGCAGCTTCTGGCTTGCAACTAATGAAAAACTGTTTTTT.

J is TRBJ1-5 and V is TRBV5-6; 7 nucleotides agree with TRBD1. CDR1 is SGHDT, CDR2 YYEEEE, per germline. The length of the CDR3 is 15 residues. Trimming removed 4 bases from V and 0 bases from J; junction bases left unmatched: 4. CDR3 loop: CASSRRQGSNQPQHF. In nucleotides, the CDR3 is TGTGCCAGCAGCCGAAGACAGGGTAGCAATCAGCCCCAGCATTTT.

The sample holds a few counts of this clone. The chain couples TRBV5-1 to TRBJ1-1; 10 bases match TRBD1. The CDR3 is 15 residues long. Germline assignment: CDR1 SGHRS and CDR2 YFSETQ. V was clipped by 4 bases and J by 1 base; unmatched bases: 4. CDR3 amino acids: CASSGTGVRNTEAFF. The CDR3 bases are TGCGCCAGCAGCGGGACAGGGGTTCGGAACACTGAAGCTTTCTTT.

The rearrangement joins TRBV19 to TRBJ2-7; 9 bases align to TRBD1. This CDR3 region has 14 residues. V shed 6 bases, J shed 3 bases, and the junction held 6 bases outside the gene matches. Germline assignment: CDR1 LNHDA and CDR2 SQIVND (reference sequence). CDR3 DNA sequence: TGTGCCAGTAGCATCGGACAGGGGATCTACGAGCAGTACTTC. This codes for CASSIGQGIYEQYF.

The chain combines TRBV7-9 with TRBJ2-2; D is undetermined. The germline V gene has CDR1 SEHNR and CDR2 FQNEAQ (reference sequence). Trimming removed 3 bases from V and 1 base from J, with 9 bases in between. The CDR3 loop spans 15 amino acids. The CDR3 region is CASSFANRNTGELFF. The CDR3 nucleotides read TGTGCCAGCAGCTTCGCTAACAGGAACACCGGGGAGCTGTTTTTT.

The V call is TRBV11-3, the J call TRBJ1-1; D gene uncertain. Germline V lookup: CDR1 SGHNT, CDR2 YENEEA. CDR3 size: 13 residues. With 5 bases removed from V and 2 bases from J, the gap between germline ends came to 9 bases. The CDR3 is CASSPTVNTEAFF. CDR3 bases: TGTGCCAGCAGCCCAACAGTTAACACTGAAGCTTTCTTT.

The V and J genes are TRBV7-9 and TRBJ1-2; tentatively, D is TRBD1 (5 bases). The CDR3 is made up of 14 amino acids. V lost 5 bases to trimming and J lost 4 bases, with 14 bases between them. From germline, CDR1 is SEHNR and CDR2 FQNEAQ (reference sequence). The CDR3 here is CASSRGFSVYGYTF. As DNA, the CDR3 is TGTGCCAGCAGCCGGGGGTTTTCAGTCTATGGCTACACCTTC. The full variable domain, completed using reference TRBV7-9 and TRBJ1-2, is DTGVSQNPRHKITKRGQNVTFRCDPISEHNRLYWYRQTLGQGPEFLTYFQNEAQLEKSRLLSDRFSAERPKGSFSTLEIQRTEQGDSAMYLCASSRGFSVYGYTFGSGTRLTVV.

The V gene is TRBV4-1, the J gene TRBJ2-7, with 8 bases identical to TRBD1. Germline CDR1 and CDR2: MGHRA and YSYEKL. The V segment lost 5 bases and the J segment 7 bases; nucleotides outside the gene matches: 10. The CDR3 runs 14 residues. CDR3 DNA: TGCGCCAGCAGCTCCGGTCAGGGGGCGCGAGAGCAGTACTTC. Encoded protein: CASSSGQGAREQYF.